The clone carrying this T cell receptor beta chain has just a few counts. PCR amplification relied on 60 Vbeta primers (plus 13 Jbeta primers). Libraries were prepared by immunoSEQ multiplex PCR; TCRdb keeps only in-frame clonotypes and omits some of them. The sample lists approximately 150,000 clones; roughly 74% were seen once. These data are taken from a study of cytomegalovirus exposure and HLA in healthy donors. Per germline, CDR1 MNHNY and CDR2 SVGAGI (reference sequence). This CDR3 contains 15 residues. V lost 2 bases to trimming and J lost 5 bases; unmatched junction nucleotides: 3. The sequence derives from a male donor in good health and CMV-seronegative. Sequenced sample: PBMCs. The chain uses TRBV6-6 and TRBJ2-1, with 10 positions matching TRBD2. This CDR3 is CASSYQRGGDNEQFF. DNA for the CDR3: TGTGCCAGCAGTTACCAGCGGGGGGGGGACAATGAGCAGTTCTTC.